These 6 T cell receptor beta chains were all obtained from the same sample, sequenced in a study of T cell responses to AZD1222 COVID-19 vaccine. Libraries were prepared by immunoSEQ multiplex PCR; TCRdb keeps only in-frame clonotypes and omits some of them. The table includes some 140,000 clones, about 85% detected once. The input for sequencing was peripheral blood, taken on day 0 of AZD1222 vaccination. These receptors were obtained from an adult in good health.

V and J are TRBV5-6 and TRBJ1-1; no firm D call. CDR1 is SGHDT and CDR2 is YYEEEE in the germline V gene. The V end was cut by 4 bases, the J end by 14 bases, with 18 bases between. The CDR3 loop spans 12 amino acids. The chain's CDR3 is CASSTAADLRFF. The CDR3 DNA follows: TGTGCCAGCAGCACAGCAGCGGATTTACGGTTCTTT.

This clone was detected once. This chain uses TRBV7-9 with TRBJ1-5; D not certain. This CDR3 contains 15 residues. Germline V CDR1 and CDR2: SEHNR, FQNEAQ (reference sequence). Trimming removed 5 bases from V and 2 bases from J, with 13 bases in between. CDR3 nucleotide sequence: TGTGCCAGCAGCGCGGAGTTAGGCCGCAATCAGCCCCAGCATTTT. This gives the protein CASSAELGRNQPQHF.

The CDR3 nucleotides read TGTGCCAGCAGCGCCCGGCGGGGGGGGAGGTTCCGTGAAGCTTTCTTT. Translating gives CASSARRGGRFREAFF. The V call is TRBV7-2, the J call TRBJ1-1; possible D gene TRBD1, 5 bases. The V end lost 5 bases, the J end lost 7 bases, and 23 bases lay between the germline ends. The germline V gene has CDR1 SGHTA and CDR2 FQGNSA. There are 16 residues in the CDR3.

The chain links TRBV7-2 to TRBJ1-6; TRBD1 is a possible D gene (5 bases). The CDR3 loop spans 14 amino acids. The V gene's germline CDR1 is SGHTA and CDR2 FQGNSA. V lost 5 bases to trimming and J lost 5 bases, with 10 bases between them. CDR3 sequence reads: CASSLLRDNSPLHF. The CDR3 DNA follows: TGTGCCAGCAGCCTCCTCAGGGATAATTCACCCCTCCACTTT.

The V and J genes are TRBV9 and TRBJ2-7; 8 bases align to TRBD2. CDR3 length: 15 residues. CDR1 is SGDLS, CDR2 YYNGEE, per germline. The trim removed 0 bases at V and 4 bases at J, leaving 6 bases unmatched. The CDR3 reads CASSVEPTSAYEQYF. The CDR3 bases are TGTGCCAGCAGCGTAGAGCCGACTAGCGCGTACGAGCAGTACTTC.

The V call is TRBV7-8, the J call TRBJ1-5; maybe TRBD1 (6 bases). V gave up 5 bases and J gave up 0 bases, with 14 bases separating them. The length of the CDR3 is 16 residues. The germline V gene encodes CDR1 SGHVS and CDR2 FQNEAQ. The CDR3: CASSPLQGYSNQPQHF. The CDR3 DNA reads TGTGCCAGCAGCCCCCTACAGGGCTATAGCAATCAGCCCCAGCATTTT. Full variable domain (rest looked up from reference TRBV7-8 and TRBJ1-5): GAGVSQSPRYKVAKRGQDVALRCDPISGHVSLFWYQQALGQGPEFLTYFQNEAQLDKSGLPSDRFFAERPEGSVSTLKIQRTQQEDSAVYLCASSPLQGYSNQPQHFGDGTRLSIL.